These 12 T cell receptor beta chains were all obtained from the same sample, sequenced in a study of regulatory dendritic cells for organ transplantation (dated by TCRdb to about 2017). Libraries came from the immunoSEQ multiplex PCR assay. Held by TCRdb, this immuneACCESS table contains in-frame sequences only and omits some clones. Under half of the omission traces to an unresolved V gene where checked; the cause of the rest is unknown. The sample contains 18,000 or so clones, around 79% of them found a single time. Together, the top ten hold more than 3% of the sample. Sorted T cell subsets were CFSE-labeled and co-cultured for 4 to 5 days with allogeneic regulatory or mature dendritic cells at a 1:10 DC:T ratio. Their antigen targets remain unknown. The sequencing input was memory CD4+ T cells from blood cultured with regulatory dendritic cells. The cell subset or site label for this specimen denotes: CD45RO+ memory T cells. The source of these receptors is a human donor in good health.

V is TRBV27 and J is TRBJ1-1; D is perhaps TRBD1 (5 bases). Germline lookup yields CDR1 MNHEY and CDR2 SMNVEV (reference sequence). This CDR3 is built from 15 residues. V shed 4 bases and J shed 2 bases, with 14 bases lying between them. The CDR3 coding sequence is TGTGCCAGCAGTTCTCGGGGGGGACCAAACACTGAAGCTTTCTTT. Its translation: CASSSRGGPNTEAFF.

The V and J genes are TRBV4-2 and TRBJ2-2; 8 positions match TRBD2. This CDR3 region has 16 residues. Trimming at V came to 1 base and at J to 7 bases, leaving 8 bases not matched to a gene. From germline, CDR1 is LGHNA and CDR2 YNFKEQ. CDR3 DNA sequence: TGTGCCAGCAGCCAAGGACGGGGGGGCTTTAGCGGGGAGCTGTTTTTT. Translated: CASSQGRGGFSGELFF.

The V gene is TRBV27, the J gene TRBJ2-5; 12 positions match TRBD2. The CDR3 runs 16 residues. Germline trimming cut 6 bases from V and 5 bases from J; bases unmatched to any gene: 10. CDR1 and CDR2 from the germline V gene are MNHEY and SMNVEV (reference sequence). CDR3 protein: CASSPRGLAGLETQYF. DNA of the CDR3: TGTGCCAGCAGCCCGCGTGGACTAGCGGGACTGGAGACCCAGTACTTC.

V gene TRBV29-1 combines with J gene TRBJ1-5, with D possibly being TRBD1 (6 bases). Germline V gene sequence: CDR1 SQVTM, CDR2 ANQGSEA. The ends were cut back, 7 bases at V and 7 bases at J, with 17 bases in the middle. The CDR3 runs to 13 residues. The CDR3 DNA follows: TGCAGCGGAGGACAGAGTATTGGGCAGCCCCAGCATTTT. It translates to CSGGQSIGQPQHF.

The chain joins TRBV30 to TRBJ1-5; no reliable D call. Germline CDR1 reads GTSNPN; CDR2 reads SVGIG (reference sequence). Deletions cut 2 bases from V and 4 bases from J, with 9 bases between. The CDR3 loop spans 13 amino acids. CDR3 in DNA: TGTGCCTGGAGTTTGGGCTTAAATCAGCCCCAGCATTTT. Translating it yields CAWSLGLNQPQHF.

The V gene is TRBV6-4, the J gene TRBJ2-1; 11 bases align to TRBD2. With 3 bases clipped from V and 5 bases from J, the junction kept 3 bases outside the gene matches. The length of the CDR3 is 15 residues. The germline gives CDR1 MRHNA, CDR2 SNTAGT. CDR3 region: CASSELAGGHNEQFF. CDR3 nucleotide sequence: TGTGCCAGCAGTGAGTTAGCGGGAGGGCACAATGAGCAGTTCTTC.

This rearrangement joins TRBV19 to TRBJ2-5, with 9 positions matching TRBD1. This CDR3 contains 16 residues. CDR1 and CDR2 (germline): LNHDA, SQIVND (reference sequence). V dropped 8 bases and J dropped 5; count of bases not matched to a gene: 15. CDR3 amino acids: CASRLSGDRAPETQYF. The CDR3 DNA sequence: TGTGCCAGTCGACTCTCGGGGGACAGGGCGCCGGAGACCCAGTACTTC.

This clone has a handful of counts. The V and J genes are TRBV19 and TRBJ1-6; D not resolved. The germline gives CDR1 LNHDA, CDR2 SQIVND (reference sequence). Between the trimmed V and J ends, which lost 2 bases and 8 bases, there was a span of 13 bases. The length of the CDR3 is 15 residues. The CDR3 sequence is CASSITGLGDSPLHF. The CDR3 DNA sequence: TGTGCCAGTAGTATAACGGGTCTCGGGGATTCACCCCTCCACTTT.

Here the CDR3 reads CASSIRDSNQPQHF. Written as DNA, the CDR3 is TGTGCCAGTAGTATCCGGGACAGCAATCAGCCCCAGCATTTT. This sequence joins TRBV19 and TRBJ1-5, with D possibly being TRBD1 (5 bases). The CDR3 runs 14 residues. Deletions cut 3 bases from V and 1 base from J, with 7 bases between. In germline, CDR1 is LNHDA, CDR2 SQIVND (reference sequence).

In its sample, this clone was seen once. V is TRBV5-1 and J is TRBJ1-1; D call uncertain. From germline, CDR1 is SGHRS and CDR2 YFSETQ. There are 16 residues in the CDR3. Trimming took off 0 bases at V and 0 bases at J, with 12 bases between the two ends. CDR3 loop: CASSLAGFGMNTEAFF. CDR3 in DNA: TGCGCCAGCAGCTTGGCCGGGTTCGGGATGAACACTGAAGCTTTCTTT.

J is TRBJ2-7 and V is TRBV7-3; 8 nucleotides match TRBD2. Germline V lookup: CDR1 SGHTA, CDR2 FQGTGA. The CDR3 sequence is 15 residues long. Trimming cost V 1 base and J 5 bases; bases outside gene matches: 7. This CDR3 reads CASSLKSGGFHEQYF. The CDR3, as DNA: TGTGCCAGCAGCTTAAAGAGCGGGGGATTTCACGAGCAGTACTTC.

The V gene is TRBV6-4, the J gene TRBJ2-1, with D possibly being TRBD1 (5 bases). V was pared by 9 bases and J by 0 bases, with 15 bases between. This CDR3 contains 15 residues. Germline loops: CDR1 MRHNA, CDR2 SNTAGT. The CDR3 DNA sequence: TGTGCCAGACTGAAACAGGTCAGCTCCTACAATGAGCAGTTCTTC. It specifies CARLKQVSSYNEQFF.